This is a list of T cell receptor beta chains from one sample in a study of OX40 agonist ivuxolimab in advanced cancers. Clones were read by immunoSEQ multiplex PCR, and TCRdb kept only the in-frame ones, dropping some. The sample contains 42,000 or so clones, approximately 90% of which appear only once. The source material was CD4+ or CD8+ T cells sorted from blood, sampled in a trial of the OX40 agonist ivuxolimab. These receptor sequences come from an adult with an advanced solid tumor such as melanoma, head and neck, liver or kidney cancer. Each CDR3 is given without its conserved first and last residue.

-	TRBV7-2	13	ASSLLSRMNYEQY
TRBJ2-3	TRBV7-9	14	ASSFQLIGVTDTQY
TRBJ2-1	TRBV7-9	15	ASSLESVAGFYNEQF
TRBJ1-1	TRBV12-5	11	ASGGAGHTEAF
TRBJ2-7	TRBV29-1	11	SAREGQGGEQY
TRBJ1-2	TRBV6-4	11	ASSGGQGYGYT
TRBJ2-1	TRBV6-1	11	ASRRATGNEQF
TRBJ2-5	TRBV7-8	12	ASSSVTGQETQY
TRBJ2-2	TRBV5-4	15	ASSLLGTSANTGELF
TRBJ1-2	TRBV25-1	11	ASSRGTVDGYT
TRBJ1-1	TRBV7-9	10	ASSFPPDEAF
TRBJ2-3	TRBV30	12	AWSGYPQGATQY
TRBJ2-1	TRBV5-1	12	ASSLWEGAKRQF
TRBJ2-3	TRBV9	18	ASSAYRGPQRSSWTDTQY
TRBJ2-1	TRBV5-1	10	ASSLGAGEQF
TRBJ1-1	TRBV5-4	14	ASSPGGGGGHTEAF
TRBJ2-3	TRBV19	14	ASSKAGGAGTDTQY
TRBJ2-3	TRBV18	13	ASSAMSRSTDTQY